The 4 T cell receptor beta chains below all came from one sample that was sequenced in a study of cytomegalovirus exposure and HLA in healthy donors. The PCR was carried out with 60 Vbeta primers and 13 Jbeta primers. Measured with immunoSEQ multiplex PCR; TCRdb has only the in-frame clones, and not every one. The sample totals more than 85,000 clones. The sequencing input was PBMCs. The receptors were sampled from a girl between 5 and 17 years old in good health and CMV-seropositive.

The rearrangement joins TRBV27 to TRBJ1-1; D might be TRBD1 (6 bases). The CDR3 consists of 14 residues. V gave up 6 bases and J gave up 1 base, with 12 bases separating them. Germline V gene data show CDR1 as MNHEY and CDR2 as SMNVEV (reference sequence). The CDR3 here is CASRVGQTNTEAFF. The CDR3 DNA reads TGTGCCAGCAGGGTAGGACAGACGAACACTGAAGCTTTCTTT.

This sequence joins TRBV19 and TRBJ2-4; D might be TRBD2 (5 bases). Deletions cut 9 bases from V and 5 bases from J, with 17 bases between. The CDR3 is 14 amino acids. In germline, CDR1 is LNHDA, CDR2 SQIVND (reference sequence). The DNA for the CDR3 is TGTGCCAGGGAGGTTGTGCCCGCGGAAAACATTCAGTACTTC. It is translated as CAREVVPAENIQYF.

CDR3 coding DNA: TGTGCCAGCAGCTTACGCGAGAACACTGAAGCTTTCTTT. Translated, it gives CASSLRENTEAFF. This chain uses TRBV11-3 with TRBJ1-1; D remains unclear. CDR3 length equals 13 residues. CDR1 SGHNT and CDR2 YENEEA come from the germline V gene. Trimming took 2 bases from V and 1 from J, leaving 5 bases between them. The full variable domain, in which reference TRBV11-3 and TRBJ1-1 provide the parts outside the CDR3, is EAGVVQSPRYKIIEKKQPVAFWCNPISGHNTLYWYLQNLGQGPELLIRYENEEAVDDSQLPKDRFSAERLKGVDSTLKIQPAELGDSAVYLCASSLRENTEAFFGQGTRLTVV.

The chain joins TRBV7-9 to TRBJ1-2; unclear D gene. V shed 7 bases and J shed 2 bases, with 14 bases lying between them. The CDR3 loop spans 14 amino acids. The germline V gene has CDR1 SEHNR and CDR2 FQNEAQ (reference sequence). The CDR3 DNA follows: TGTGCCAGCACTACCGGCACAGAGAACTATGGCTACACCTTC. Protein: CASTTGTENYGYTF. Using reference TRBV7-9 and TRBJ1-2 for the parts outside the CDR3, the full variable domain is DTGVSQNPRHKITKRGQNVTFRCDPISEHNRLYWYRQTLGQGPEFLTYFQNEAQLEKSRLLSDRFSAERPKGSFSTLEIQRTEQGDSAMYLCASTTGTENYGYTFGSGTRLTVV.